This TCR beta chain is from a study of blood T cell repertoires in COVID-19. Across the study: Sources were T cells, B-cell-depleted T cells, or PBMCs; the material itself was cDNA or gDNA.

Germline values: CDR1 SEHNR, CDR2 FQNEAQ (reference sequence). V trimming: 5 bases; J trimming: 9 bases; junction bases outside the gene matches: 8. The CDR3 contains 14 residues. The method was immunoSEQ multiplex PCR; TCRdb's version includes in-frame clones alone and lacks a portion of them. The sample carries fewer than 90,000 clones, 87% recorded once. The chain joins TRBV7-9 to TRBJ2-4; TRBD1 matches at 9 bases. Sequenced: peripheral blood. The clonotype was recovered from a male donor with acute or convalescent COVID-19. CDR3 DNA: TGTGCCAGCAGCCCAGCGGGACAGGGACTCATTCAGTACTTC. It encodes CASSPAGQGLIQYF.